These 27 T cell receptor beta chains share one sample of origin, sequenced in a study of tumor-infiltrating lymphocytes in primary liver carcinoma. The input was about 490 ng total RNA; TCR beta cDNA was made from it with a constant-region primer. Three nested multiplex PCR rounds, a slightly modified ARM-PCR method, built the TCR beta libraries. Two initial PCR rounds of about 9 cycles each paired TRBV1-TRBV30 forward primers with a C-beta reverse primer. TCRdb itself ran the multiplex PCR reads through MiXCR, one entry per CDR3 protein. Among around 120,000 distinct CDR3 sequences, roughly 70% were seen once, and the ten largest hold 8.1%. Bulk tissue was left unsorted, and RNA and DNA were co-extracted from 20-30 mg of it. What was sequenced was tumor-adjacent normal liver tissue. The receptor set was obtained from a woman aged 60-75 years with primary liver carcinoma and hepatitis B virus infection.

With respect to this clonotype: At one boundary the junction diverges from the germline segment, which might be a read error. J is TRBJ2-7 and V is TRBV11-2, with TRBD2 as a possible D gene (6 bases). This CDR3 contains 14 residues. Germline V CDR1 and CDR2: SGHAT, FQNNGV. This chain's CDR3 is CASSPPGDSYERYF. CDR3 in DNA: TGTGCCAGCAGCCCTCCCGGGGACTCCTACGAGCGGTACTTC.

V and J are TRBV20-1 and TRBJ1-2; D is unresolved. CDR1 is DFQATT, CDR2 SNEGSKA, per germline (reference sequence). V dropped 1 base and J dropped 4 bases, with 13 bases sitting between them. CDR3 length equals 14 residues. The CDR3 is CSARAPASVYGYTF. CDR3 bases: TGCAGTGCTAGAGCACCGGCCTCGGTCTATGGCTACACCTTC.

Remarks on this clonotype: An end of the junction does not agree with germline; a read error may underlie this. V and J are TRBV28 and TRBJ2-1; D is undetermined. Per germline, CDR1 MDHEN and CDR2 SYDVKM. The CDR3 extends over 18 amino acids. CDR3 amino acids: CASSYLLLGTDTYNEQLF. The DNA of the CDR3 is TGTGCCAGCAGTTACCTTCTGCTCGGCACCGATACCTACAATGAGCAGCTCTTC.

Turning to this clonotype: At one end the junction does not follow the germline gene, possibly because of a read error. The rearrangement uses TRBV5-4 and TRBJ2-3; TRBD1 matches at 9 bases. The CDR3 loop spans 16 amino acids. The germline gives CDR1 SGHNT, CDR2 YYREEE (reference sequence). The CDR3, as DNA: TGTGCCGGCAGCTTGGCGGGACAGGGAAACACAGATGCGCAGTATTTT. Translating gives CAGSLAGQGNTDAQYF. Looking up the rest from reference TRBV5-4 and TRBJ2-3 gives the full variable domain: ETGVTQSPTHLIKTRGQQVTLRCSSQSGHNTVSWYQQALGQGPQFIFQYYREEENGRGNFPPRFSGLQFPNYSSELNVNALELDDSALYLCAGSLAGQGNTDAQYFGPGTRLTVL.

Relative to its sample, this clonotype is medium-sized (0.01 to 0.1%). J is TRBJ2-2 and V is TRBV11-2; maybe TRBD1 (6 bases). Germline CDR1 is SGHAT and CDR2 is FQNNGV. The CDR3 is 15 amino acids. Trimming pared 0 bases from V and 7 bases from J, leaving 12 bases between. The CDR3 sequence: CASSLEPGAHGELFF. As DNA, the CDR3 is TGTGCCAGCAGCTTAGAGCCAGGGGCGCACGGGGAGCTGTTTTTT. Full variable domain (rest looked up from reference TRBV11-2 and TRBJ2-2): EAGVAQSPRYKIIEKRQSVAFWCNPISGHATLYWYQQILGQGPKLLIQFQNNGVVDDSQLPKDRFSAERLKGVDSTLKIQPAKLEDSAVYLCASSLEPGAHGELFFGEGSRLTVL.

The sample holds many counts of this clonotype. The rearrangement joins TRBV28 to TRBJ2-7; D is uncertain. The length of the CDR3 is 12 residues. Germline lookup yields CDR1 MDHEN and CDR2 SYDVKM. V lost 7 bases and J lost 1, with 8 bases in between. The DNA for the CDR3 is TGTGCCAGCAAGAGCTCGTCCTACGAGCAGTACTTC. Its translation: CASKSSSYEQYF. The entire variable domain, with the rest obtained from reference TRBV28 and TRBJ2-7, is as follows: DVKVTQSSRYLVKRTGEKVFLECVQDMDHENMFWYRQDPGLGLRLIYFSYDVKMKEKGDIPEGYSVSREKKERFSLILESASTNQTSMYLCASKSSSYEQYFGPGTRLTVT.

Comment on this clonotype: This clone may be a read error of a much larger clone one base away. V usage is TRBV5-1 and J usage is TRBJ2-4; tentatively, D is TRBD1 (6 bases). CDR3 size: 15 residues. Germline CDR1 is SGHRS and CDR2 is YFSETQ. CDR3 nucleotide sequence: TGCGCCGGCAGCTTGGAGGCAGGGGAACGGAACATTCAGTACTTC. This codes for CAGSLEAGERNIQYF.

Concerning this clonotype itself: A read error may be the cause here, since a much bigger clone is one base away. The rearrangement links TRBV2 to TRBJ2-1, with a weak D call TRBD1 (6 bases). This CDR3 contains 15 residues. Germline CDR1 reads SNHLY; CDR2 reads FYNNEI. The CDR3, as DNA: TGTGCCAGCACCTCGGACAGTAGCTCCTACAGTGAGCAGTTCTTC. Amino acid sequence: CASTSDSSSYSEQFF.

This clonotype was detected only a few times. The junction shows a germline mismatch at one end, possibly a read error. This rearrangement joins TRBV12-3 or TRBV12-4 to TRBJ2-5; 10 bases map to TRBD2. The CDR3 runs to 15 residues. As DNA, the CDR3 is TGTGCCAGCAGTATACTAGCGGGGATCCAAGAGGCCCAGTACTTC. As protein: CASSILAGIQEAQYF.

The V and J genes are TRBV5-1 and TRBJ1-1; unclear D gene. V gave up 10 bases and J gave up 1 base, with 17 bases separating them. The CDR3 has 14 amino acids. Germline V CDR1 and CDR2: SGHRS, YFSETQ. CDR3 DNA sequence: TGCGCCCGCGGCTTGGCACCAGGGAACACTGAAGCTTTCTTT. This translates into CARGLAPGNTEAFF.

Points on this clonotype: Germline is not matched at one junction end, which may reflect a read error. The chain recombines TRBV6-1 with TRBJ1-2; maybe TRBD1 (5 bases). Germline lookup yields CDR1 MNHNS and CDR2 SASEGT. The CDR3 is 14 amino acids. This CDR3 reads CAISERRGDYGYTF. Written as DNA, the CDR3 is TGTGCCATCAGTGAACGTCGAGGGGACTATGGCTACACCTTT.

On this clonotype: A read error may account for a junction end that differs from germline. The V and J genes are TRBV29-1 and TRBJ2-1; D perhaps matches TRBD1 (6 bases). The CDR3 consists of 12 residues. Per the germline V gene, CDR1 is SQVTM and CDR2 is ANQGSEA. CDR3 amino acids: CNVQDSYNEQFF. CDR3 nucleotide sequence: TGCAATGTTCAGGACAGCTACAATGAGCAATTCTTC.

This rearrangement joins TRBV11-2 to TRBJ1-1, with D possibly matching TRBD1 (5 bases). The CDR3 runs 20 residues. The germline V gene encodes CDR1 SGHAT and CDR2 FQNNGV. With 5 bases removed from V and 7 bases from J, the gap between germline ends came to 35 bases. The CDR3 DNA sequence: TGTGCCAGCAGCCCGCATCAGCACGGACACCTTCGCTCTTGGGGCTATGAAGCTTTCTTT. Translating gives CASSPHQHGHLRSWGYEAFF.

This chain uses TRBV28 with TRBJ1-1; D is undetermined. Germline V gives CDR1 MDHEN, CDR2 SYDVKM. The CDR3 has 13 amino acids. Trimming cost V 7 bases and J 6 bases, with 15 bases left between them. This chain's CDR3 is CASNSGNKSEAFF. In DNA, the CDR3 is TGTGCCAGCAATTCGGGGAACAAATCTGAAGCTTTCTTT. Full variable domain (rest looked up from reference TRBV28 and TRBJ1-1): DVKVTQSSRYLVKRTGEKVFLECVQDMDHENMFWYRQDPGLGLRLIYFSYDVKMKEKGDIPEGYSVSREKKERFSLILESASTNQTSMYLCASNSGNKSEAFFGQGTRLTVV.

This clonotype occurred once. This sequence joins TRBV29-1 and TRBJ2-3; D unresolved. V was clipped by 7 bases and J by 6 bases, with 11 bases between them. The CDR3 loop spans 11 amino acids. Looked up from germline, CDR1 is SQVTM and CDR2 is ANQGSEA. The CDR3 region has the DNA TGCAGCGCCCCCGTGGTGGATACGCAGTATTTT. Translation: CSAPVVDTQYF.

The chain couples TRBV29-1 to TRBJ2-1, with D possibly matching TRBD1 (6 bases). CDR1 is SQVTM, CDR2 ANQGSEA, per germline. This CDR3 region has 14 residues. V lost 5 bases, J lost 1 base, and 12 bases lay in between. DNA for the CDR3: TGCAGCGTTTCCAGGACAGATTCCTACAATGAGCAGTTCTTC. This sequence encodes CSVSRTDSYNEQFF.

To note about this clonotype: A read error may be the cause here, since a much bigger clone is one base away. The genes are TRBV7-9 and TRBJ2-5, with no clear D. CDR1 and CDR2 from the germline V gene are SEHNR and FQNEAQ (reference sequence). The V end was cut by 4 bases, the J end by 1 base, with 13 bases between. The CDR3 runs 15 residues. The CDR3, as DNA: TGTGCCAGCAGCTCGGCAGACCCTACCCAAGAGACCCAGTACTTC. Translation gives CASSSADPTQETQYF.

As concerns this clonotype: A much more abundant neighbour one base away suggests this may be a read error. V usage is TRBV5-1 and J usage is TRBJ2-1; 8 nucleotides line up with TRBD2. The germline V gene encodes CDR1 SGHRS and CDR2 YFSETQ. This CDR3 has 16 residues. CDR3 sequence reads: CACSFPIAGSYNEQFF. The CDR3 DNA sequence: TGCGCCTGCAGCTTCCCCATAGCGGGATCATACAATGAGCAGTTCTTC.

With respect to this clonotype: Compared with germline, one end of the junction differs, possibly owing to a read error. The V call is TRBV14, the J call TRBJ2-5, with TRBD2 matching 7 bases. CDR1 SGHDN and CDR2 FVKESK come from the germline V gene. The CDR3 length is 14 residues. CDR3 amino acids: CASGGSTWRETQYF. The CDR3 DNA reads TGTGCCAGCGGAGGGTCAACCTGGCGGGAGACACAGTACTTC. The whole variable domain, filled in from reference TRBV14 and TRBJ2-5, reads EAGVTQFPSHSVIEKGQTVTLRCDPISGHDNLYWYRRVMGKEIKFLLHFVKESKQDESGMPNNRFLAERTGGTYSTLKVQPAELEDSGVYFCASGGSTWRETQYFGPGTRLLVL.

Remarks on this clonotype: An end of the junction differs from the germline gene, which may be a read error. The DNA of the CDR3 is TGCGCCAACAGCTCGAGCGGGGGGAAGGATACGCGGTATTTT. Amino acids: CANSSSGGKDTRYF. This chain uses TRBV5-1 with TRBJ2-3, with TRBD2 matching 9 bases. The germline V gene has CDR1 SGHRS and CDR2 YFSETQ. CDR3 length: 14 amino acids. The entire variable domain, with the rest obtained from reference TRBV5-1 and TRBJ2-3, is as follows: KAGVTQTPRYLIKTRGQQVTLSCSPISGHRSVSWYQQTPGQGLQFLFEYFSETQRNKGNFPGRFSGRQFSNSRSEMNVSTLELGDSALYLCANSSSGGKDTRYFGPGTRLTVL.

Comments on this clonotype: Just one base apart from a much larger clone, this may be a read error. The chain is built from TRBV7-9 and TRBJ2-1, with TRBD1 as a possible D gene (6 bases). This CDR3 spans 14 amino acids. Per the germline V gene, CDR1 is SEHNR and CDR2 is FQNEAQ (reference sequence). CDR3 sequence: CSSSPGQSNNEQFF. CDR3 in DNA: TGTTCCAGCAGCCCAGGACAGAGCAACAATGAGCAGTTCTTC.

A note on this clonotype: A much larger clone sits a single nucleotide away, making a read error possible. The V call is TRBV28, the J call TRBJ2-1, with a tentative D call TRBD2 (5 bases). The CDR3 is 15 residues long. CDR1 is MDHEN and CDR2 is SYDVKM in the germline V gene. The CDR3 sequence: CASSSGGSSYNKQFF. The CDR3 DNA follows: TGTGCCAGCAGTTCGGGTGGGAGCTCCTACAATAAGCAGTTCTTC.

The chain uses TRBV5-1 and TRBJ2-1; 16 nucleotides align to TRBD2. J lost 4 bases, V lost 0 bases, and 7 bases had no gene match. CDR1 SGHRS and CDR2 YFSETQ come from the germline V gene. The CDR3 covers 19 residues. CDR3 residues: CASSLEGTSGGGGYNEQFF. DNA of the CDR3: TGCGCCAGCAGCTTGGAAGGGACTAGCGGGGGGGGTGGGTACAATGAGCAGTTCTTC.

The sample holds one count of this clonotype. The germline gene is not matched at one end of the junction; a read error may be the cause. This chain links TRBV10-3 with TRBJ2-1; the match to TRBD2 covers 9 bases. The germline CDR1 and CDR2 sequences are ENHRY and SYGVKD. This CDR3 comprises 15 residues. CDR3 sequence reads: CATEKEREAYNEQFF. CDR3 in DNA: TGTGCCACGGAAAAAGAGCGGGAGGCCTATAATGAGCAGTTCTTC.

With respect to this clonotype: Mismatch with germline at one junction end may stem from a read error. The chain is built from TRBV29-1 and TRBJ2-1; 8 positions agree with TRBD1. Germline V gene lookup returns CDR1 SQVTM and CDR2 ANQGSEA. The CDR3 runs to 15 residues. The CDR3 coding sequence is TGTGGCGCTCACTTCCCAGGGGGCGGCTACAATGTGCAGTTCTTC. The encoded protein is CGAHFPGGGYNVQFF.

This clonotype occurred once. A read error may be the cause here, since a much bigger clone is one base away. The V gene is TRBV5-1, the J gene TRBJ2-6; no clear D gene. Germline assignment: CDR1 SGHRS and CDR2 YFSETQ. CDR3 length equals 13 residues. Trimming removed 3 bases from V and 5 bases from J, with 6 bases in between. CDR3 sequence: CASSSSWANVLTF. CDR3 in DNA: TGCGCCAGCAGCTCTTCTTGGGCCAACGTCCTGACTTTC.

Here the CDR3 DNA reads TGTCCAAGCAGTTCGGGGACAGTTCACGGGGCCCAGTACTTC. Its translation is CPSSSGTVHGAQYF. This sequence joins TRBV6-5 and TRBJ2-5, with TRBD1 matching over 7 bases. Germline V gives CDR1 MNHEY, CDR2 SVGAGI. CDR3 size: 14 residues.